A single sample is the source of the 21 T cell receptor beta chains below, sequenced in a study of blood T cell repertoires in COVID-19. Profiling relied on immunoSEQ multiplex PCR, and the TCRdb table lists in-frame clones only, not all of them. Of more than 200,000 clones listed, roughly 88% are singletons. Sequencing used peripheral blood. The source is a man older than 75 with acute or convalescent COVID-19.

The chain uses TRBV7-9 and TRBJ1-1, with a possible D match to TRBD1 (5 bases). The CDR3 loop spans 13 amino acids. Germline CDR1 is SEHNR and CDR2 is FQNEAQ (reference sequence). Trimming cost V 0 bases and J 6 bases, with 8 bases left between them. CDR3 in DNA: TGTGCCAGCAGCTTAGCAGGGGAGGCTGAAGCTTTCTTT. It yields the protein CASSLAGEAEAFF.

The gene calls are TRBV5-1 and TRBJ1-2; 7 bases map to TRBD1. The CDR3 contains 14 residues. With V trimmed by 0 bases and J by 5 bases, 4 bases remained unmatched. From germline, CDR1 is SGHRS and CDR2 YFSETQ. The CDR3 loop is CASSLEQGFYGYTF. In DNA form, the CDR3 reads TGCGCCAGCAGCTTGGAACAGGGGTTTTATGGCTACACCTTC.

This sequence joins TRBV5-4 and TRBJ1-3, with TRBD1 as a possible D gene (5 bases). Looked up from germline, CDR1 is SGHNT and CDR2 is YYREEE (reference sequence). Deletions cut 4 bases from V and 2 bases from J, with 10 bases between. The CDR3 sequence is 14 residues long. The CDR3 loop reads CASSNPTAGNTIYF. The DNA for the CDR3 is TGTGCCAGCAGCAACCCGACAGCTGGAAACACCATATATTTT.

V usage is TRBV19 and J usage is TRBJ1-3, with D possibly TRBD1 on 5 matching bases. V was cut by 6 bases and J by 0 bases, with 9 bases left in between. This CDR3 has 14 residues. Germline V gene data show CDR1 as LNHDA and CDR2 as SQIVND (reference sequence). As DNA, the CDR3 is TGTGCCAGTAGCGACAGCGCCTCTGGAAACACCATATATTTT. It codes for CASSDSASGNTIYF.

The V gene is TRBV28, the J gene TRBJ1-5; 7 positions agree with TRBD1. The germline CDR1 and CDR2 sequences are MDHEN and SYDVKM. The CDR3 has 14 residues. V lost 7 bases, J lost 8 bases, and 11 bases stayed unmatched. CDR3 residues: CASTPGTEKKPQHF. DNA for the CDR3: TGTGCCAGCACCCCAGGGACAGAAAAGAAGCCCCAGCATTTT.

V is TRBV11-2 and J is TRBJ2-7; 11 positions match TRBD1. From germline, CDR1 is SGHAT and CDR2 FQNNGV. Trimming took 5 bases from V and 6 from J; bases not matched to a gene: 3. The CDR3 extends over 13 amino acids. This chain's CDR3 is CASSTDRGLEQYF. As DNA, the CDR3 is TGTGCCAGCAGCACGGACAGGGGGCTCGAGCAGTACTTC.

The rearrangement joins TRBV5-1 to TRBJ2-7, with TRBD2 matching 14 bases. CDR1 SGHRS and CDR2 YFSETQ come from the germline V gene. The trim removed 4 bases at V and 7 bases at J, leaving 7 bases unmatched. CDR3 size: 15 residues. In nucleotides, the CDR3 is TGCGCCAGCAGCGCCGGGACTAGCGGGAGTCAAGAGCAGTACTTC. Its protein is CASSAGTSGSQEQYF.

The rearrangement joins TRBV5-1 to TRBJ1-2; 11 positions agree with TRBD1. The CDR3 covers 14 residues. Germline lookup yields CDR1 SGHRS and CDR2 YFSETQ. The V segment lost 8 bases and the J segment 8 bases; nucleotides outside the gene matches: 11. The CDR3 nucleotides are TGCGCCAGTCCGGGACAGGGGGTCATGGGCGGCTACACCTTC. It encodes CASPGQGVMGGYTF.

The chain carries TRBV23-1 and TRBJ2-1; D not resolved. TRBV23-1 is assigned to the ORF class and has an uncertain function. Trimming stripped 2 bases from V and 4 bases from J, with 12 bases between. There are 15 residues in the CDR3. The CDR3 DNA sequence: TGCGCCAGCAGTCAAGTCGATGCGGTTTACAATGAGCAGTTCTTC. It translates to CASSQVDAVYNEQFF.

In its sample, this clone was seen once. The genes are TRBV6-5 and TRBJ2-3; no definite D call. V shed 5 bases and J shed 2 bases, with 8 bases lying between them. Germline loops: CDR1 MNHEY, CDR2 SVGAGI. This CDR3 spans 13 amino acids. DNA of the CDR3: TGTGCCAGCAGTCGTCGTCCCACAGATACGCAGTATTTT. Amino acids: CASSRRPTDTQYF.

V usage is TRBV11-1 and J usage is TRBJ1-6; maybe TRBD1 (6 bases). The V and J ends lost 5 bases and 4 bases respectively, with 15 bases between them. Germline CDR1 and CDR2: SGHAT and FQDESV (reference sequence). This CDR3 region has 16 residues. The CDR3 loop reads CASSPGTGTYNSPLHF. DNA of the CDR3: TGTGCCAGCAGCCCCGGAACCGGGACATATAATTCACCCCTCCACTTT.

The chain couples TRBV7-3 to TRBJ2-1, with D perhaps TRBD1 (5 bases). The CDR3 is 15 amino acids. Trimming removed 7 bases at V and 2 bases at J, with 15 bases between. From germline, CDR1 is SGHTA and CDR2 FQGTGA. CDR3 region: CASTTKKGPYNEQFF. The DNA for the CDR3 is TGTGCCAGCACCACGAAAAAGGGGCCCTACAATGAGCAGTTCTTC.

V gene TRBV7-3 combines with J gene TRBJ2-3; D is undetermined. This CDR3 is 13 amino acids long. V lost 1 base, J lost 3 bases, and 5 bases lay in between. Germline V CDR1 and CDR2: SGHTA, FQGTGA. CDR3 DNA: TGTGCCAGCAGCTTAATCGGGACAGATACGCAGTATTTT. Protein sequence: CASSLIGTDTQYF.

The chain uses TRBV3-1 (or the pseudogene TRBV3-2) and TRBJ2-1; D may be TRBD1 (5 bases). V was pared by 4 bases and J by 0 bases, with 10 bases between. From germline, CDR1 is LGHDT and CDR2 YNNKEL (reference sequence). The CDR3 loop spans 15 amino acids. The CDR3 protein is CASSPARASYNEQFF. The CDR3 nucleotides read TGTGCCAGCAGCCCGGCCAGGGCCTCCTACAATGAGCAGTTCTTC.

The chain is built from TRBV6-6 and TRBJ2-2, with TRBD1 as a possible D gene (6 bases). The CDR3 is made up of 15 amino acids. CDR1 and CDR2 (germline): MNHNY, SVGAGI (reference sequence). Trimming cost V 6 bases and J 1 base, with 12 bases left between them. DNA for the CDR3: TGTGCCAGCAGGTCCACAGGGCTGAACACCGGGGAGCTGTTTTTT. It specifies CASRSTGLNTGELFF.

The V and J genes are TRBV2 and TRBJ2-1, with 7 bases identical to TRBD2. This CDR3 contains 20 residues. Germline loops: CDR1 SNHLY, CDR2 FYNNEI. Trimming removed 2 bases from V and 8 bases from J; junction bases left unmatched: 24. This CDR3 reads CASSEPGSQAGPTKVDEQFF. The DNA of the CDR3 is TGTGCCAGCAGTGAACCGGGTTCACAAGCGGGACCAACAAAAGTGGATGAGCAGTTCTTC.

This chain uses TRBV10-3 with TRBJ2-1; 8 positions agree with TRBD1. This CDR3 region has 14 residues. V lost 4 bases to trimming and J lost 7 bases; unmatched junction nucleotides: 6. The V gene's germline CDR1 is ENHRY and CDR2 SYGVKD. CDR3 sequence: CAISGGTGANEQFF. In DNA, the CDR3 is TGTGCCATCAGTGGGGGGACAGGAGCGAATGAGCAGTTCTTC.

This chain joins TRBV3-1 (or the pseudogene TRBV3-2) and TRBJ2-6; possible D gene TRBD2, 5 bases. The CDR3 has 20 amino acids. The V end was cut by 0 bases, the J end by 0 bases, with 18 bases between. Looked up from germline, CDR1 is LGHDT and CDR2 is YNNKEL (reference sequence). Here the CDR3 DNA reads TGTGCCAGCAGCCAAGATCGTGAGGGTTCACCAACCTCTGGGGCCAACGTCCTGACTTTC. It translates to CASSQDREGSPTSGANVLTF.

The chain uses TRBV24-1 and TRBJ2-7; a weak D match, TRBD1 (5 bases). Germline values: CDR1 KGHDR, CDR2 SFDVKD. V dropped 7 bases and J dropped 7 bases, with 13 bases sitting between them. The CDR3 spans 12 residues. CDR3 loop: CATSQGLGEQYF. CDR3 sequence (DNA): TGTGCCACCAGCCAGGGTTTAGGTGAGCAGTACTTC.

This clone was found a few times. The V call is TRBV5-8, the J call TRBJ2-7; 13 bases are a match to TRBD2. V shed 4 bases and J 3 bases; nucleotides not matched to a gene: 4. The CDR3 totals 15 residues. Germline-derived CDR1 and CDR2 are SGHTS and YDEGEE. In nucleotides, the CDR3 is TGTGCCAGCAGCCCGGGACTAGCGGGAATCTACGAGCAGTACTTC. It codes for CASSPGLAGIYEQYF.

The chain couples TRBV3-1 (or the pseudogene TRBV3-2) to TRBJ1-6, with TRBD1 identical over 9 bases. With V trimmed by 3 bases and J by 10 bases, 7 bases remained unmatched. The CDR3 contains 15 residues. Germline V CDR1 and CDR2: LGHDT, YNNKEL (reference sequence). The CDR3 DNA is TGTGCCAGCAGCCATGCCGGACAGGGGCGGTCACCCCTCCACTTT. Protein: CASSHAGQGRSPLHF.